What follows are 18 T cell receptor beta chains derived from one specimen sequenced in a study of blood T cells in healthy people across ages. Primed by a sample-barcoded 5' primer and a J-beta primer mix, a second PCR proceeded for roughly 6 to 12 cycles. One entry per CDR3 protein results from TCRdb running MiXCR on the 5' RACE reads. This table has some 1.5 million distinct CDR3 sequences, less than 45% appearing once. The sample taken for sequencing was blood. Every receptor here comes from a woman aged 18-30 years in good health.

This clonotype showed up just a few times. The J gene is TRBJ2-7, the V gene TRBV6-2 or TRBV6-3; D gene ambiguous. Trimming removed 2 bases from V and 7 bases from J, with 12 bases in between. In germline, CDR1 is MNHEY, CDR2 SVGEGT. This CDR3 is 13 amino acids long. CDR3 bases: TGTGCCAGCAGTTACGTGGAGATCAATGAGCAGTACTTC. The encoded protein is CASSYVEINEQYF.

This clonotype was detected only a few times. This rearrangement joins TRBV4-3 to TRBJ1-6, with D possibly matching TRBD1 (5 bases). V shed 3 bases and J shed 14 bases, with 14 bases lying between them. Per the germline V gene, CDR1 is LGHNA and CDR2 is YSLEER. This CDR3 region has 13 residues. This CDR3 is CASSQGTDLALHF. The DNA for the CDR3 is TGCGCCAGCAGCCAGGGGACGGATCTGGCCCTCCACTTT.

The CDR3, as DNA: TGCAGTGCTAGAGATTGGGGACAGGGGGCAAGGTACGAGCAGTACTTC. Amino acid sequence: CSARDWGQGARYEQYF. This chain connects TRBV20-1 to TRBJ2-7; 12 positions match TRBD1. CDR3 length: 16 residues. The germline CDR1 and CDR2 sequences are DFQATT and SNEGSKA (reference sequence). V shed 0 bases and J 4 bases; nucleotides not matched to a gene: 7.

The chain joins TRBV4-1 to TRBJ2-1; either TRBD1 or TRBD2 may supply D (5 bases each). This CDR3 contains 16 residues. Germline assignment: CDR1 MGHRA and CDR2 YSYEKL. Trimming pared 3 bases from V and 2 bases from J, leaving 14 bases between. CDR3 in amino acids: CASSHYRDLTYNEQFF. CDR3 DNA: TGCGCCAGCAGCCATTACCGGGACCTGACCTACAATGAGCAGTTCTTC.

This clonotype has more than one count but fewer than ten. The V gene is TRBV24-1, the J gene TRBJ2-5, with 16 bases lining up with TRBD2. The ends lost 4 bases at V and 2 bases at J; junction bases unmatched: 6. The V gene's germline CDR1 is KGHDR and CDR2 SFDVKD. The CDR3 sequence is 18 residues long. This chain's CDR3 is CATSEPGLAGGRQETQYF. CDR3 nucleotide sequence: TGTGCCACCAGTGAACCGGGACTAGCGGGAGGGCGGCAAGAGACCCAGTACTTC.

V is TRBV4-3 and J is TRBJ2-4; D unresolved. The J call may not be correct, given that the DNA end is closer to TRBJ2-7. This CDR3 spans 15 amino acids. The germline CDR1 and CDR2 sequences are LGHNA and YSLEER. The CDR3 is CASSQENNPAYEQYF. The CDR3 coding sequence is TGCGCCAGCAGCCAGGAAAACAACCCGGCCTACGAGCAGTACTTC.

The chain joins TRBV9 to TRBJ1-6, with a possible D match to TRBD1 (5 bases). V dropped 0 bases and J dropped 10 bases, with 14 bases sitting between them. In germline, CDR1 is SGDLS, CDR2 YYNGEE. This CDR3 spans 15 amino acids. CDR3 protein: CASSVDQGRYSPLHF. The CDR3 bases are TGTGCCAGCAGCGTAGATCAGGGAAGATACTCACCCCTCCACTTT.

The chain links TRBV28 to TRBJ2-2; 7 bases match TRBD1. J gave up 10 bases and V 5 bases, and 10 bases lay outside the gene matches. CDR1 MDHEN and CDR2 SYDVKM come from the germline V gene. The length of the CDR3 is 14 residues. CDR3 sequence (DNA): TGTGCCAGCAGTACTCGACAGGGAAAAGAGGAGCTGTTTTTT. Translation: CASSTRQGKEELFF.

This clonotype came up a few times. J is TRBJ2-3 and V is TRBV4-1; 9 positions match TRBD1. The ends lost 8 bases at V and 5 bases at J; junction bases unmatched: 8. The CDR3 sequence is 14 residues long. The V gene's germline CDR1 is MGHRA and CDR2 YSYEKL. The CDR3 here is CASGGTGPGDTQYF. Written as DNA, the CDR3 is TGCGCCAGCGGAGGGACAGGGCCGGGAGATACGCAGTATTTT.

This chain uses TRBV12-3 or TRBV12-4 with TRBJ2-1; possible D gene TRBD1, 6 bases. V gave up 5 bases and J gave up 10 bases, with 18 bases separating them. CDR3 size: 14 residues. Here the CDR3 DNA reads TGTGCCAGCAGTGCCGGGACACTCGCGCTCGAGCAGTTCTTC. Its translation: CASSAGTLALEQFF.

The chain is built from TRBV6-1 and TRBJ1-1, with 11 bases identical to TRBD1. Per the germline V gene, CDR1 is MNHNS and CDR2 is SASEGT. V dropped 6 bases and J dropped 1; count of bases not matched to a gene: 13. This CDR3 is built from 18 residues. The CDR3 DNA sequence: TGTGCCAGCAGCCGGAGGACAGGGGGCGCGAGTCGGAACACTGAAGCTTTCTTT. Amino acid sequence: CASSRRTGGASRNTEAFF.

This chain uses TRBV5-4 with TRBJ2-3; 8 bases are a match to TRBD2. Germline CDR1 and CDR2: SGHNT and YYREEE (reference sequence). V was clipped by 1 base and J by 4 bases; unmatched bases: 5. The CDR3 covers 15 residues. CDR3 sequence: CASSLRGGRADTQYF. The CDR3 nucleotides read TGTGCCAGCAGCTTGCGGGGGGGCCGCGCAGATACGCAGTATTTT.

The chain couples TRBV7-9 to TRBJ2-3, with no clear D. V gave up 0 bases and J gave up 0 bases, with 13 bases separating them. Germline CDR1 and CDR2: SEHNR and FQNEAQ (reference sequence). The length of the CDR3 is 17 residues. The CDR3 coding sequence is TGTGCCAGCAGCTTAGCAGCCCAAAGGGATAGCACAGATACGCAGTATTTT. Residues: CASSLAAQRDSTDTQYF.

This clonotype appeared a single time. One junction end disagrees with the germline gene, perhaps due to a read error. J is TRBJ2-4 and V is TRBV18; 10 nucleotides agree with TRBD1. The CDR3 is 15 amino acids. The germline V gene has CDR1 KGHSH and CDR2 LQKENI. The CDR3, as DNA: TGTGCCAGCTCATCACCCGGGACAGGGGCGAGGGAGCAGTACTTC. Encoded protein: CASSSPGTGAREQYF. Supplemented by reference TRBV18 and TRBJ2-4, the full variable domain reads NAGVMQNPRHLVRRRGQEARLRCSPMKGHSHVYWYRQLPEEGLKFMVYLQKENIIDESGMPKERFSAEFPKEGPSILRIQQVVRGDSAAYFCASSSPGTGAREQYFGAGTRLSVL.

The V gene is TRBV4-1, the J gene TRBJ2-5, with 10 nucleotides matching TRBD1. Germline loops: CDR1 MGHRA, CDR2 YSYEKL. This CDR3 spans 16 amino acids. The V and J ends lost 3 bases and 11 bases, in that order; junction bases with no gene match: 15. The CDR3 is CASSHRGTGDYNEQYF. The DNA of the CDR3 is TGCGCCAGCAGCCATAGGGGGACAGGGGACTACAATGAGCAGTACTTC.

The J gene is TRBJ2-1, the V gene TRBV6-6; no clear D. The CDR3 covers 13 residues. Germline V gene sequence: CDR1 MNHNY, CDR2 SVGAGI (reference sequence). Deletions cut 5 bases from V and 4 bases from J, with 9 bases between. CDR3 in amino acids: CASSGSIYNEQFF. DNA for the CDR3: TGTGCCAGCAGTGGATCAATTTACAATGAGCAGTTCTTC.

The CDR3 DNA reads as TGCGCCAGCAGCCAAGGACGAAAACTGTTTTTT. Residues: CASSQGRKLFF. This chain joins TRBV4-1 and TRBJ1-4; D remains unclear. The CDR3 runs to 11 residues. Germline lookup yields CDR1 MGHRA and CDR2 YSYEKL. The V gene lost 1 base and the J gene lost 10 bases, with 4 bases spanning the gap.

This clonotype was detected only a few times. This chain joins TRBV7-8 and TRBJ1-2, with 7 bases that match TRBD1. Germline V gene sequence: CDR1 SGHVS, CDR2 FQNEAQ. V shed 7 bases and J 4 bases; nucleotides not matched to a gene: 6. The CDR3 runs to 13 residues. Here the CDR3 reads CASTQGGAYGYTF. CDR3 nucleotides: TGTGCCAGCACCCAGGGGGGTGCCTATGGCTACACCTTC.